This T cell receptor beta chain was identified in a study of immune evolution from preneoplasia to lung adenocarcinoma. The assay was immunoSEQ multiplex PCR, and TCRdb's table has in-frame clones only and misses some. The sample holds approximately 3,100 clones, roughly 87% seen once. Each case's diagnosis was confirmed by two pathologists on H&E. The sequence derives from a person between 65 and 79 years old with lung adenocarcinoma. The specimen was FFPE adjacent normal lung tissue.

CDR3 in DNA: TGTGCCAGCAGCTCGTGGGACATCACAGATACGCAGTATTTT. This gives the protein CASSSWDITDTQYF. The rearrangement joins TRBV7-9 to TRBJ2-3, with D perhaps matching TRBD1 (6 bases). Germline CDR1 and CDR2: SEHNR and FQNEAQ (reference sequence). V lost 4 bases and J 2 bases, leaving 10 bases between the germline ends. This CDR3 comprises 14 residues.